One and the same sample provided the 3 T cell receptor beta chains below, sequenced in a study of T cells in Graves' hyperthyroidism and ophthalmopathy. Amplification of TCR beta CDR3 regions was performed using RNA transcripts as template. When the TCR CDR3 underwent first-round RT-PCR, the HTBI primer set was used. TCRdb ran MiXCR on the multiplex PCR reads and lists one entry per CDR3 protein. This table has about 610,000 distinct CDR3 sequences, under 15% appearing once. The sample taken for sequencing was blood. The receptors shown here come from a woman aged 40 to 50 with Graves' ophthalmopathy.

This clonotype showed up many times. V usage is TRBV20-1 and J usage is TRBJ2-7; D might be TRBD1 (6 bases). The CDR3 covers 14 residues. V was pared by 0 bases and J by 2 bases, with 11 bases between. CDR1 DFQATT and CDR2 SNEGSKA come from the germline V gene (reference sequence). As DNA, the CDR3 is TGCAGTGCTAGAGACTTGGACAGTCCCTACGAGCAGTACTTC. Translation gives CSARDLDSPYEQYF.

The sample holds one count of this clonotype. This chain uses TRBV11-3 with TRBJ1-6; 7 bases map to TRBD1. There are 15 residues in the CDR3. The V gene's germline CDR1 is SGHNT and CDR2 YENEEA. V dropped 5 bases and J dropped 5; count of bases not matched to a gene: 6. The chain's CDR3 is CASSPTGSDNSPLHF. CDR3 in DNA: TGTGCCAGCAGCCCGACAGGGTCGGATAATTCACCCCTCCACTTT. Based on the CDR3 plus reference TRBV11-3 and TRBJ1-6, the full variable domain is EAGVVQSPRYKIIEKKQPVAFWCNPISGHNTLYWYLQNLGQGPELLIRYENEEAVDDSQLPKDRFSAERLKGVDSTLKIQPAELGDSAVYLCASSPTGSDNSPLHFGNGTRLTVT.

This clonotype was seen repeatedly, ten times or more. The germline gene is not matched at one end of the junction; a read error may be the cause. J is TRBJ2-7 and V is TRBV6-1; D call uncertain. The CDR3 length is 12 residues. Germline V gene lookup returns CDR1 MNHNS and CDR2 SASEGT. CDR3 in DNA: TGTGCCAGCAGTGTCCCCTCCAACGAGCAGTACTTC. Protein product: CASSVPSNEQYF.